A single sample gave rise to the 30 T cell receptor beta chains below, sequenced in a study of T cell responses to AZD1222 COVID-19 vaccine. Libraries were prepared by immunoSEQ multiplex PCR; TCRdb keeps only in-frame clonotypes and omits some of them. The sample carries 150,000 to 200,000 clones, 88% recorded once. This sample comprised peripheral blood, obtained 28 days after the second AZD1222 dose. The origin of the receptors is an adult who received the AZD1222 COVID-19 vaccine.

V and J are TRBV30 and TRBJ2-1, with TRBD1 identical over 7 bases. The J segment lost 5 bases and the V segment lost 3 bases, leaving 4 bases of the junction unmatched. CDR1 is GTSNPN and CDR2 is SVGIG in the germline V gene (reference sequence). This CDR3 spans 13 amino acids. CDR3 nucleotide sequence: TGTGCCTGGAGGAGGGACAGTAACAATGAGCAGTTCTTC. Translation: CAWRRDSNNEQFF.

The chain is built from TRBV9 and TRBJ2-5, with D unclear. V was pared by 4 bases and J by 2 bases, with 9 bases between. This CDR3 comprises 13 residues. CDR1 and CDR2 from the germline V gene are SGDLS and YYNGEE. CDR3 sequence: CASSRLNQETQYF. Here the CDR3 DNA reads TGTGCCAGCAGCCGACTCAATCAAGAGACCCAGTACTTC.

The rearrangement uses TRBV7-2 and TRBJ1-4; weak D call: TRBD1 (5 bases). Looked up from germline, CDR1 is SGHTA and CDR2 is FQGNSA. V lost 5 bases and J 3 bases, leaving 10 bases between the germline ends. CDR3 length equals 14 residues. CDR3 DNA: TGTGCCAGCAGCCCCGACAGTTCTAATGAAAAACTGTTTTTT. Amino acid sequence: CASSPDSSNEKLFF.

CDR3 sequence (DNA): TGTGCCAGCTCACCAGAACAGGGGGAAATGAACACTGAAGCTTTCTTT. It is translated as CASSPEQGEMNTEAFF. The rearrangement links TRBV18 to TRBJ1-1; TRBD1 aligns across 8 bases. Trimming cost V 2 bases and J 0 bases; bases outside gene matches: 5. CDR1 and CDR2 (germline): KGHSH, LQKENI. The CDR3 loop spans 16 amino acids. Variable domain in full (rest from reference TRBV18 and TRBJ1-1): NAGVMQNPRHLVRRRGQEARLRCSPMKGHSHVYWYRQLPEEGLKFMVYLQKENIIDESGMPKERFSAEFPKEGPSILRIQQVVRGDSAAYFCASSPEQGEMNTEAFFGQGTRLTVV.

The chain carries TRBV27 and TRBJ1-5; TRBD1 agrees at 8 bases. With 5 bases clipped from V and 5 bases from J, the junction kept 2 bases outside the gene matches. The CDR3 length is 13 residues. The germline V gene has CDR1 MNHEY and CDR2 SMNVEV (reference sequence). In DNA, the CDR3 is TGTGCCAGCAGTATACAGGGGGATCAGCCCCAGCATTTT. Protein product: CASSIQGDQPQHF.

The rearrangement joins TRBV19 to TRBJ1-1, with D perhaps matching TRBD1 (6 bases). The CDR3 spans 15 residues. V was shortened by 3 bases and J by 0 bases, with 11 bases between the two germline ends. Germline CDR1 reads LNHDA; CDR2 reads SQIVND (reference sequence). CDR3 coding DNA: TGTGCCAGTAGTATGACAGGTCGAATGAACACTGAAGCTTTCTTT. Its protein is CASSMTGRMNTEAFF.

The chain employs TRBV9 and TRBJ2-1; D possibly corresponds to TRBD2 (6 bases). The CDR3 spans 15 residues. The germline V gene has CDR1 SGDLS and CDR2 YYNGEE. V gave up 0 bases and J gave up 1 base, with 8 bases separating them. In DNA, the CDR3 is TGTGCCAGCAGCGTAGATGCGGGATCCTACAATGAGCAGTTCTTC. It specifies CASSVDAGSYNEQFF.

J is TRBJ2-3 and V is TRBV27; 8 positions match TRBD1. The V gene's germline CDR1 is MNHEY and CDR2 SMNVEV (reference sequence). The CDR3 extends over 13 amino acids. J was trimmed by 4 bases and V by 6 bases; bases with no gene match: 3. CDR3 DNA: TGTGCCAGCAGGACAGGGGTCGCAGATACGCAGTATTTT. This gives the protein CASRTGVADTQYF.

The rearrangement joins TRBV25-1 to TRBJ2-7; TRBD1 agrees at 10 bases. The junction had 15 bases not matched to a gene; V was cut back by 6 bases and J by 7 bases. The CDR3 has 16 amino acids. Germline lookup yields CDR1 MGHDK and CDR2 SYGVNS. CDR3 region: CASSPRFGTGAEEQYF. The CDR3 coding sequence is TGTGCCAGCAGCCCGCGGTTTGGGACAGGGGCGGAAGAGCAGTACTTC.

The rearrangement joins TRBV9 to TRBJ2-2; 7 nucleotides line up with TRBD2. Germline V CDR1 and CDR2: SGDLS, YYNGEE. The CDR3 loop spans 15 amino acids. Germline trimming cut 2 bases from V and 0 bases from J; bases unmatched to any gene: 1. In DNA form, the CDR3 reads TGTGCCAGCAGCGTTGGGGGGGCGAACACCGGGGAGCTGTTTTTT. Translation: CASSVGGANTGELFF. Combining the CDR3 with reference TRBV9 and TRBJ2-2 gives the whole variable domain DSGVTQTPKHLITATGQRVTLRCSPRSGDLSVYWYQQSLDQGLQFLIQYYNGEERAKGNILERFSAQQFPDLHSELNLSSLELGDSALYFCASSVGGANTGELFFGEGSRLTVL.

This CDR3 is CASREDRGAGNTIYF. The CDR3 DNA is TGTGCCAGCAGGGAGGACAGGGGAGCTGGAAACACCATATATTTT. The chain employs TRBV6-5 and TRBJ1-3, with 9 bases that match TRBD1. The CDR3 runs 15 residues. The germline gives CDR1 MNHEY, CDR2 SVGAGI. V dropped 6 bases and J dropped 2; count of bases not matched to a gene: 5.

Note on this clone: The junction departs from germline at one end; a sequencing error may be responsible. The chain has TRBV6-5 and TRBJ2-7; 9 nucleotides align to TRBD1. This CDR3 spans 15 amino acids. The germline CDR1 and CDR2 sequences are MNHEY and SVGAGI. In DNA form, the CDR3 reads TGTGCCAGCAGCTACTCGGGACAGGGCAACTACGAGCAGTACTTC. The encoded protein is CASSYSGQGNYEQYF.

The chain combines TRBV30 with TRBJ1-2, with a possible D match to TRBD1 (5 bases). CDR1 is GTSNPN, CDR2 SVGIG, per germline (reference sequence). The CDR3 length is 12 residues. V was shortened by 0 bases and J by 8 bases, with 10 bases between the two germline ends. The CDR3 DNA reads as TGTGCCTGGAGTGTATACGGGGGAGGCTACACCTTC. It is translated as CAWSVYGGGYTF.

V and J are TRBV7-2 and TRBJ2-2, with a possible D match to TRBD1 (5 bases). Per the germline V gene, CDR1 is SGHTA and CDR2 is FQGNSA. The CDR3 is 15 amino acids. The V end was cut by 1 base, the J end by 2 bases, with 8 bases between. The chain's CDR3 is CASSLGQGNTGELFF. In nucleotides, the CDR3 is TGTGCCAGCAGCTTAGGTCAGGGAAACACCGGGGAGCTGTTTTTT.

The chain has TRBV6-1 and TRBJ1-6, with D possibly being TRBD1 (5 bases). CDR1 is MNHNS, CDR2 SASEGT, per germline. The CDR3 contains 14 residues. V lost 3 bases, J lost 8 bases, and 11 bases lay in between. CDR3 amino acids: CASSEPGSDSPLHF. CDR3 bases: TGTGCCAGCAGTGAGCCAGGGTCGGATTCACCCCTCCACTTT.

This chain links TRBV6-5 with TRBJ1-6; 9 nucleotides agree with TRBD1. The germline gives CDR1 MNHEY, CDR2 SVGAGI. V trimming: 7 bases; J trimming: 8 bases; junction bases outside the gene matches: 6. The CDR3 has 14 residues. CDR3 coding DNA: TGTGCCAGCACTCCGGACAGGGGATATTCACCCCTCCACTTT. Amino acid sequence: CASTPDRGYSPLHF.

The chain recombines TRBV9 with TRBJ1-2; D call uncertain. Trimming removed 4 bases from V and 4 bases from J, with 8 bases in between. CDR1 and CDR2 (germline): SGDLS, YYNGEE. The CDR3 sequence is 12 residues long. This CDR3 reads CASSSQPYGYTF. The DNA of the CDR3 is TGTGCCAGCAGCTCACAACCCTATGGCTACACCTTC.

The chain couples TRBV24-1 to TRBJ1-4, with TRBD1 as a possible D gene (5 bases). CDR3 length: 15 residues. V lost 2 bases and J 0 bases, leaving 6 bases between the germline ends. The V gene's germline CDR1 is KGHDR and CDR2 SFDVKD. The CDR3 DNA is TGTGCCACCAGTGATTCGGGGGCAACTAATGAAAAACTGTTTTTT. This gives the protein CATSDSGATNEKLFF.

On this clone itself: The same CDR3 also results from other DNA sequences found in this sample. The chain is built from TRBV3-1 (or the pseudogene TRBV3-2) and TRBJ1-3; D uncertain. Per the germline V gene, CDR1 is LGHDT and CDR2 is YNNKEL (reference sequence). Trimming removed 3 bases from V and 0 bases from J, with 3 bases in between. This CDR3 spans 13 amino acids. CDR3 DNA: TGTGCCAGCAGCCAGGGCTCTGGAAACACCATATATTTT. It codes for CASSQGSGNTIYF.

Notes on this clone: The identical CDR3 is also encoded by other nucleotide sequences in the sample. The chain links TRBV7-2 to TRBJ1-5; 7 bases match TRBD1. The CDR3 spans 14 residues. From germline, CDR1 is SGHTA and CDR2 FQGNSA. The junction had 5 bases not matched to a gene; V was cut back by 3 bases and J by 6 bases. DNA of the CDR3: TGTGCCAGCAGCTTGGGCCCAGGGGGTCAGCCCCAGCATTTT. It yields the protein CASSLGPGGQPQHF.

The J gene is TRBJ2-2, the V gene TRBV6-5; D perhaps matches TRBD1 (6 bases). Between the trimmed V and J ends, which lost 8 bases and 0 bases, there was a span of 13 bases. Germline V lookup: CDR1 MNHEY, CDR2 SVGAGI. The CDR3 is made up of 15 amino acids. The CDR3 spells CASSPGTTNTGELFF. CDR3 bases: TGTGCCAGCTCCCCCGGGACAACGAACACCGGGGAGCTGTTTTTT.

A note on this clone: One end of the junction varies from germline; a read error may be responsible. The chain recombines TRBV5-4 with TRBJ2-1, with a possible D match to TRBD2 (7 bases). CDR3 length: 12 amino acids. Germline V gene lookup returns CDR1 SGHNT and CDR2 YYREEE (reference sequence). The CDR3 sequence is CASRLGGGPQFF. The CDR3, as DNA: TGTGCCAGCAGATTGGGGGGGGGCCCGCAGTTCTTC.

This clone is a singleton in its sample. The chain combines TRBV7-3 with TRBJ1-1, with D hard to call. Germline CDR1 is SGHTA and CDR2 is FQGTGA. The CDR3 spans 13 residues. V lost 5 bases to trimming and J lost 0 bases, with 7 bases between them. The CDR3 loop is CASSVTVNTEAFF. CDR3 coding DNA: TGTGCCAGCAGCGTGACGGTGAACACTGAAGCTTTCTTT. The complete variable domain, with remaining parts taken from reference TRBV7-3 and TRBJ1-1, reads GAGVSQTPSNKVTEKGKYVELRCDPISGHTALYWYRQSLGQGPEFLIYFQGTGAADDSGLPNDRFFAVRPEGSVSTLKIQRTERGDSAVYLCASSVTVNTEAFFGQGTRLTVV.

V and J are TRBV6-5 and TRBJ1-6; 7 bases align to TRBD1. The CDR3 is made up of 14 amino acids. With 2 bases clipped from V and 5 bases from J, the junction kept 0 bases outside the gene matches. The germline V gene encodes CDR1 MNHEY and CDR2 SVGAGI. The chain's CDR3 is CASSYDRDNSPLHF. CDR3 bases: TGTGCCAGCAGTTACGACAGGGATAATTCACCCCTCCACTTT.

The rearrangement joins TRBV13 to TRBJ2-2; 7 bases line up with TRBD1. The CDR3 spans 16 residues. From germline, CDR1 is PRHDT and CDR2 FYEKMQ (reference sequence). J was trimmed by 6 bases and V by 5 bases; bases with no gene match: 12. CDR3 in amino acids: CASSLRAGTAPGELFF. The DNA of the CDR3 is TGTGCCAGCAGCCTCAGAGCCGGGACAGCTCCCGGGGAGCTGTTTTTT.

The V gene is TRBV6-5, the J gene TRBJ1-5, with D unclear. Germline CDR1 reads MNHEY; CDR2 reads SVGAGI. The V end was cut by 9 bases, the J end by 6 bases, with 21 bases between. The CDR3 contains 15 residues. The CDR3 sequence is CASGKGLQRSQPQHF. The CDR3 nucleotides are TGTGCCAGTGGTAAGGGCCTCCAAAGGAGTCAGCCCCAGCATTTT.

The CDR3 protein is CASSELSGHEKLFF. The CDR3 nucleotides read TGTGCCAGCAGTGAATTGTCTGGACATGAAAAACTGTTTTTT. The V call is TRBV2, the J call TRBJ1-4; D is uncertain. Deletions cut 2 bases from V and 6 bases from J, with 10 bases between. This CDR3 contains 14 residues. Germline-derived CDR1 and CDR2 are SNHLY and FYNNEI.

The chain links TRBV5-6 to TRBJ1-1; possible D gene TRBD1, 6 bases. V shed 3 bases and J shed 4 bases, with 13 bases lying between them. This CDR3 comprises 14 residues. From germline, CDR1 is SGHDT and CDR2 YYEEEE. The CDR3 region is CASSSQGFSTEAFF. CDR3 coding DNA: TGTGCCAGCAGCTCACAGGGCTTCAGCACTGAAGCTTTCTTT.

The genes are TRBV7-9 and TRBJ1-6; no reliable D call. Germline V gives CDR1 SEHNR, CDR2 FQNEAQ (reference sequence). V was clipped by 3 bases and J by 8 bases, with 5 bases between them. The CDR3 is 12 amino acids. CDR3 nucleotide sequence: TGTGCCAGCAGCTTCGGGGATTCACCCCTCCACTTT. Translation gives CASSFGDSPLHF.

The J gene is TRBJ1-5, the V gene TRBV3-1 (or the pseudogene TRBV3-2); TRBD1 might be the D (5 bases). Between the trimmed V and J ends, which lost 1 base and 0 bases, there was a span of 25 bases. Germline loops: CDR1 LGHDT, CDR2 YNNKEL (reference sequence). This CDR3 has 21 residues. CDR3 bases: TGTGCCAGCAGCCAAGCGTCGGACAAGGGAGGGTGGCCCTATAGCAATCAGCCCCAGCATTTT. Protein product: CASSQASDKGGWPYSNQPQHF.